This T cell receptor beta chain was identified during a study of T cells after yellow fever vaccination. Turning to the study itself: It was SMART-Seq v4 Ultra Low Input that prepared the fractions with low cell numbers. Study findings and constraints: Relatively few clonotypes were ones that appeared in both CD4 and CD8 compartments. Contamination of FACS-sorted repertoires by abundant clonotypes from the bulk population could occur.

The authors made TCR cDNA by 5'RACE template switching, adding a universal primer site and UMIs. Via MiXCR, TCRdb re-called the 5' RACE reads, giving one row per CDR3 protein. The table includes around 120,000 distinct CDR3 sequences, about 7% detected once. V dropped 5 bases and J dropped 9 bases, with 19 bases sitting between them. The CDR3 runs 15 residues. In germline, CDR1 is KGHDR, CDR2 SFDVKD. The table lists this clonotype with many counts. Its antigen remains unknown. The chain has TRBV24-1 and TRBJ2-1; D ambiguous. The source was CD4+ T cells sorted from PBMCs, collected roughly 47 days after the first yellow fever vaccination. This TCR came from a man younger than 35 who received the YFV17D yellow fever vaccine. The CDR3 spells CATSASGSSRSEQFF. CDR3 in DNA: TGTGCCACCAGTGCCAGTGGATCTTCCCGGAGTGAGCAGTTCTTC.